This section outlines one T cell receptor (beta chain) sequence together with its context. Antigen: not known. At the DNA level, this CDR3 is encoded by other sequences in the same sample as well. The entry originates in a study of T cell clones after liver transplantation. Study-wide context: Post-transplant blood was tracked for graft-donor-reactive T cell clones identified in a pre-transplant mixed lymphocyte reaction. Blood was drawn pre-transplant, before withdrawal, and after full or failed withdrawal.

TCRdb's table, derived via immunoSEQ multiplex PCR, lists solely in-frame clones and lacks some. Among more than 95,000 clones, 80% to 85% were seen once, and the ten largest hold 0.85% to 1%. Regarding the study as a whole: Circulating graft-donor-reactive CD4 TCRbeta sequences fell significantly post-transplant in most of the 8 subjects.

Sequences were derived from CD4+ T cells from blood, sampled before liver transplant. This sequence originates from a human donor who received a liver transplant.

The CDR3 is CASSLTYEQYF. CDR3 in DNA: TGTGCCAGCAGCCTCACCTACGAGCAGTACTTC. The chain recombines TRBV28 with TRBJ2-7, with D unclear. CDR3 size: 11 residues. The V and J ends lost 6 bases and 2 bases respectively, with 5 bases between them. CDR1 is MDHEN and CDR2 is SYDVKM in the germline V gene.